The table lists the clone carrying this TCR beta chain with a few counts. Its antigen is undetermined. This specimen belongs to a study of human T cells and chemical hapten exposure. Study as a whole: Among samples, TCR yields varied mainly because of small differences in pooled library volume. Study results and caveats: TCRs at a frequency above 1 in 1000 stayed unchanged with DPC sensitization.

Unfractionated whole blood was the source from which total RNA was extracted. In the library, unique molecular identifiers were attached to individual cDNA molecules. As processed by the authors: From 23,224 to 690,600 TCRs were found per sample, with a median of about 100,000. Using its own MiXCR run on the 5' RACE reads, TCRdb lists one record per CDR3 protein. TCRdb assigned the V and J calls; the authors' analysis was not used. Of 110,000 or so distinct CDR3 sequences detected, approximately 20% appear once; the ten largest clones hold around 2.7%. CDR1 MDHEN and CDR2 SYDVKM come from the germline V gene. With 6 bases clipped from V and 2 bases from J, the junction kept 10 bases outside the gene matches. There are 17 residues in the CDR3.

The clonotype originates from a human donor in good health. V and J are TRBV28 and TRBJ1-5, with 10 nucleotides matching TRBD1. Here the CDR3 reads CASSHKFGTGGNQPQHF. In DNA, the CDR3 is TGTGCCAGCAGCCATAAGTTCGGGACAGGGGGCAATCAGCCCCAGCATTTT.